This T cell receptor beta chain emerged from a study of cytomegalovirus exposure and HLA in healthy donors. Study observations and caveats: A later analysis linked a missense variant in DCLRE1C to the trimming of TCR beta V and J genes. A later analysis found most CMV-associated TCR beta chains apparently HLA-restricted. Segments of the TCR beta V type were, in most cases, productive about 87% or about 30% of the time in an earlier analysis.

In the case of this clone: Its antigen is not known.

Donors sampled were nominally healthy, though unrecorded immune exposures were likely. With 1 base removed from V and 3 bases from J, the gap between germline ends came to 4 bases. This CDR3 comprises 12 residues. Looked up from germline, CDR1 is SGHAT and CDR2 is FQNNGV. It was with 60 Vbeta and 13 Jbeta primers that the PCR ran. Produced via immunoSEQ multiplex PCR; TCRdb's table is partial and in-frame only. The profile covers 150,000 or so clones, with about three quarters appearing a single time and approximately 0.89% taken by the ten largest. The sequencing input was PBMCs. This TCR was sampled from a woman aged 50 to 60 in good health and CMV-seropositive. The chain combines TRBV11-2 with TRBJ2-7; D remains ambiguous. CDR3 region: CASSLGLYEQYF. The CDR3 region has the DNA TGTGCCAGCAGCTTAGGGCTCTACGAGCAGTACTTC. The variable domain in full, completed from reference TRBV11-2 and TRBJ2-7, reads EAGVAQSPRYKIIEKRQSVAFWCNPISGHATLYWYQQILGQGPKLLIQFQNNGVVDDSQLPKDRFSAERLKGVDSTLKIQPAKLEDSAVYLCASSLGLYEQYFGPGTRLTVT.